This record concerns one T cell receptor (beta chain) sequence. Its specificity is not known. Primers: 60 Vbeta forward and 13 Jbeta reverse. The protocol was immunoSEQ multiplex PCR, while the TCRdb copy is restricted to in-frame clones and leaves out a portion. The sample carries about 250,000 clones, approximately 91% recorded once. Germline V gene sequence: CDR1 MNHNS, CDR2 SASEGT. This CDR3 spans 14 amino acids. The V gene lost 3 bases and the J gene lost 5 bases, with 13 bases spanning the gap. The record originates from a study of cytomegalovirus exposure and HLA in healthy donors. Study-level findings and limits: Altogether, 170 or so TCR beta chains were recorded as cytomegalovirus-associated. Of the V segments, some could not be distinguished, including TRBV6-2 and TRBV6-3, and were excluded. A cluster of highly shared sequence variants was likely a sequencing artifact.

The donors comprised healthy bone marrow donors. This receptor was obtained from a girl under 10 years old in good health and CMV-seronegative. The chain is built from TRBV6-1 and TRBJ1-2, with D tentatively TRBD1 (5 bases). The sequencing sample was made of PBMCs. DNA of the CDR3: TGTGCCAGCAGTGAGGACCGACAGAGGTATGGCTACACCTTC. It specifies CASSEDRQRYGYTF.